This T cell receptor beta chain was sequenced for a study of blood T cell repertoires in COVID-19. TCRdb keeps only in-frame clones here, not all; method: immunoSEQ multiplex PCR. The sample shows fewer than 50,000 clones, 85% to 90% of them seen only once. The sequenced sample was peripheral blood. The sequence came from a man aged 50-59 years with active COVID-19.

The DNA of the CDR3 is TGTGCCAGCAGTGGCCCACTAGCGGGAGCGGAAGAGACCCAGTACTTC. It yields the protein CASSGPLAGAEETQYF. The V call is TRBV2, the J call TRBJ2-5; 11 bases are shared with TRBD2. With V trimmed by 4 bases and J by 3 bases, 7 bases remained unmatched. CDR1 and CDR2 (germline): SNHLY, FYNNEI. The CDR3 extends over 16 amino acids.